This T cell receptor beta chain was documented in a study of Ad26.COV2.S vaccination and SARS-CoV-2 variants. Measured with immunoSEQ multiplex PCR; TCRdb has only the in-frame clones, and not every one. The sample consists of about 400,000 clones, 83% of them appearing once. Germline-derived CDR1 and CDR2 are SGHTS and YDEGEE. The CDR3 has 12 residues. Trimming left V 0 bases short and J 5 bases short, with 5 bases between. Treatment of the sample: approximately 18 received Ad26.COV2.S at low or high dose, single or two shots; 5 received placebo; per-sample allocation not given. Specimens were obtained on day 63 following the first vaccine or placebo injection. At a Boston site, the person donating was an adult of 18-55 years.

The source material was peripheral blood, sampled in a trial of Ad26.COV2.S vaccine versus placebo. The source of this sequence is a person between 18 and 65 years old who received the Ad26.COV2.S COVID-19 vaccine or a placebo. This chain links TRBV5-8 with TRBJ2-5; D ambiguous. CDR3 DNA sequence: TGTGCCAGCAGCTTGGTGCGGGAGACCCAGTACTTC. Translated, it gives CASSLVRETQYF.